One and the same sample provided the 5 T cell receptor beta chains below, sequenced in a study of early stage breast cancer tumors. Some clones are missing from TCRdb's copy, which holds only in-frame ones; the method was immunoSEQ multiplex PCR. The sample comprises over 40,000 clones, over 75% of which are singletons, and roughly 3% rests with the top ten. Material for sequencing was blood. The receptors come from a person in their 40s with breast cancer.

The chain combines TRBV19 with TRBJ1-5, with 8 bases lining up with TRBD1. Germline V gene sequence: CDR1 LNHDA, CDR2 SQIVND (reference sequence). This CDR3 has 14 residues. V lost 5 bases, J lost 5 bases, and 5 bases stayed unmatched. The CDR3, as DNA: TGTGCCAGTAGTCCCGCAGGGGGCGATCAGCCCCAGCATTTT. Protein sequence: CASSPAGGDQPQHF.

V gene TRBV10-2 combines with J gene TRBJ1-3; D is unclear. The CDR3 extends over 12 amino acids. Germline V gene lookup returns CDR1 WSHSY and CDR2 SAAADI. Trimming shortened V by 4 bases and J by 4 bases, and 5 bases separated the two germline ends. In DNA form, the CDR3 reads TGCGCCAGCAGTGTGGAGGGAAACACCATATATTTT. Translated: CASSVEGNTIYF.

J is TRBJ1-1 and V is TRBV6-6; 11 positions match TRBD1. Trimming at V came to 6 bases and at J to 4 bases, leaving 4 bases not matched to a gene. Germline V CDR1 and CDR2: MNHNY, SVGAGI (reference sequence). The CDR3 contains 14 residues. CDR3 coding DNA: TGTGCCAGCAGCTCCGGGACAGGGGGCACTGAAGCTTTCTTT. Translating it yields CASSSGTGGTEAFF.

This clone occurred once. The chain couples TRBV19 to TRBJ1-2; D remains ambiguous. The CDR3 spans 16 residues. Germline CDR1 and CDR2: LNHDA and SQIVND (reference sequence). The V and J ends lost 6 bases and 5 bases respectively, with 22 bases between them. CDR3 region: CASRTLRTEYTYGYTF. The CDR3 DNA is TGTGCCAGTAGGACACTACGAACCGAGTACACATATGGCTACACCTTC.

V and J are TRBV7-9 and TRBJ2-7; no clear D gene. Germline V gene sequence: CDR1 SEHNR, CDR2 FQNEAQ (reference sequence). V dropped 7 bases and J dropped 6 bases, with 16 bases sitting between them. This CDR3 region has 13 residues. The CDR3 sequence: CASTSPTFIEQYF. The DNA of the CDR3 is TGTGCCAGCACCTCGCCGACGTTTATCGAGCAGTACTTC.